The source of this TCR beta chain is a study of graft-versus-host responses after intestinal transplantation. As for the study in general: Anti-thymocyte globulin served as induction for all recipients, who then took tacrolimus and steroids for approximately three years.

Some clones are missing from TCRdb's copy, which holds only in-frame ones; the method was immunoSEQ multiplex PCR. The sample contains roughly 36,000 clones, 83% of which appear only once. Germline V gene sequence: CDR1 SEHNR, CDR2 FQNEAQ (reference sequence). The CDR3 totals 15 residues. Trimming took 5 bases from V and 3 from J, leaving 16 bases between them. Sample: PBMCs, taken 1,000 to 1,200 days after transplant. J is TRBJ2-5 and V is TRBV7-9; perhaps TRBD2 as D (5 bases). The TCR comes from a human patient who received an intestinal transplant, so some T cells may come from the graft donor. CDR3 residues: CASSQDPMGEETQYF. The CDR3 DNA sequence: TGTGCCAGCAGCCAAGACCCGATGGGAGAAGAGACCCAGTACTTC.